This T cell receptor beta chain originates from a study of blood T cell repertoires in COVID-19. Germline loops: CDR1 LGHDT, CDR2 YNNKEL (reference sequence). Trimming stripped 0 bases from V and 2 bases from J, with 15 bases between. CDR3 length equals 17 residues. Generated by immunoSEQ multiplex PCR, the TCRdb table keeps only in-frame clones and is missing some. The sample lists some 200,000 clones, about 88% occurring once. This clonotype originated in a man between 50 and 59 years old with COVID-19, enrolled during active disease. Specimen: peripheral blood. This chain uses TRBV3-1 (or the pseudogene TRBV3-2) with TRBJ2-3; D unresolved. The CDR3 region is CASSQDGGPTSTDTQYF. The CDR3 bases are TGTGCCAGCAGCCAAGATGGTGGTCCTACCTCCACAGATACGCAGTATTTT.